This passage covers 7 T cell receptor beta chains from one sample sequenced in a study of blood T cell repertoires in COVID-19. Sequencing used immunoSEQ multiplex PCR; TCRdb keeps in-frame clones, though not all of them. The data contain roughly 20,000 clones, 80% to 90% of them singletons. The sample taken for sequencing was peripheral blood. The receptors come from a human donor in a cohort sampled during active COVID-19. The donor label of this sample is uncertain.

The chain uses TRBV27 and TRBJ1-2, with 8 bases identical to TRBD1. This CDR3 has 13 amino acids. Trimming cost V 8 bases and J 9 bases; bases outside gene matches: 11. Germline lookup yields CDR1 MNHEY and CDR2 SMNVEV (reference sequence). The CDR3 reads CASSIRAGGSYTF. CDR3 coding DNA: TGTGCCAGCTCTATTCGGGCAGGGGGCAGCTACACCTTC.

The rearrangement uses TRBV5-4 and TRBJ2-2; 9 bases agree with TRBD2. The germline gives CDR1 SGHNT, CDR2 YYREEE (reference sequence). V gave up 4 bases and J gave up 2 bases; unmatched junction bases: 6. The CDR3 runs to 16 residues. The CDR3 here is CASSPSSGANTGELFF. The CDR3 bases are TGTGCCAGCAGCCCCTCTAGCGGGGCAAACACCGGGGAGCTGTTTTTT.

The CDR3 nucleotides are TGTGCCAGCAGTTCACAGATGAACACTGAAGCTTTCTTT. Its translation: CASSSQMNTEAFF. The rearrangement links TRBV12-3 or TRBV12-4 to TRBJ1-1; no clear D. V gave up 4 bases and J gave up 0 bases, with 6 bases separating them. This CDR3 has 13 amino acids.

The chain links TRBV5-4 to TRBJ1-2; 8 nucleotides agree with TRBD1. Trimming took 1 base from V and 4 from J; bases not matched to a gene: 3. The CDR3 totals 14 residues. Germline CDR1 reads SGHNT; CDR2 reads YYREEE (reference sequence). The CDR3 loop reads CASSLTGGSYGYTF. The CDR3 bases are TGTGCCAGCAGCTTGACAGGGGGGTCCTATGGCTACACCTTC. The whole variable domain, filled in from reference TRBV5-4 and TRBJ1-2, reads ETGVTQSPTHLIKTRGQQVTLRCSSQSGHNTVSWYQQALGQGPQFIFQYYREEENGRGNFPPRFSGLQFPNYSSELNVNALELDDSALYLCASSLTGGSYGYTFGSGTRLTVV.

The CDR3 DNA sequence: TGCGCCAGCAGCCAAGACGTGGCTAGCGGGCTAAGTTCGGGCGAGCAGTACTTC. Protein: CASSQDVASGLSSGEQYF. The gene calls are TRBV4-1 and TRBJ2-7, with 8 bases matching TRBD2. Germline lookup yields CDR1 MGHRA and CDR2 YSYEKL. V lost 0 bases, J lost 6 bases, and 16 bases stayed unmatched. This CDR3 comprises 18 residues.

The chain recombines TRBV19 with TRBJ2-1; D not resolved. The CDR3 is 16 amino acids. Germline lookup yields CDR1 LNHDA and CDR2 SQIVND (reference sequence). Trimming removed 0 bases at V and 6 bases at J, with 15 bases between. CDR3 bases: TGTGCCAGTAGTATAGATGGCAGGCCCGCCGTCAATGAGCAGTTCTTC. It specifies CASSIDGRPAVNEQFF.

J is TRBJ1-2 and V is TRBV5-1; the D gene is possibly TRBD1 (5 bases). With 4 bases removed from V and 3 bases from J, the gap between germline ends came to 13 bases. This CDR3 comprises 14 residues. Per germline, CDR1 SGHRS and CDR2 YFSETQ. DNA of the CDR3: TGCGCCAGCAGCCTGGATACGGGGGACTATGGCTACACCTTC. Protein product: CASSLDTGDYGYTF.